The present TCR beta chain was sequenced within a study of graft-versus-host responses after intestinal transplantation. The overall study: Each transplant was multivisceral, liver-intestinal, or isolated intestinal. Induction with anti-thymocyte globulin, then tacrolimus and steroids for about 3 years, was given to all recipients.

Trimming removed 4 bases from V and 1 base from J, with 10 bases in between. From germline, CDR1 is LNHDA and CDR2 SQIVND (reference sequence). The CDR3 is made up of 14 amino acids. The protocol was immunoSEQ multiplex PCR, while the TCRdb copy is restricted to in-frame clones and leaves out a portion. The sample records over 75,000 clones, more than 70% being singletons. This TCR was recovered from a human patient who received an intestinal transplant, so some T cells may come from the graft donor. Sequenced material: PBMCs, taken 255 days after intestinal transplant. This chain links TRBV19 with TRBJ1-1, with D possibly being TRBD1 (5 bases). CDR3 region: CASSTPTGNTEAFF. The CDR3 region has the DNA TGTGCCAGTAGTACTCCCACAGGGAACACTGAAGCTTTCTTT.